Presented here are 15 T cell receptor beta chains from one specimen sequenced in a study of T cells in localized non-small cell lung cancer. Measured with immunoSEQ multiplex PCR; TCRdb has only the in-frame clones, and not every one. Altogether roughly 25,000 clones are present, approximately 90% being singletons, with the ten largest covering more than 2.5%. This sample comprised peripheral blood, obtained before any cancer treatment. These receptors came from a woman aged 40-75 years with stage I lung adenocarcinoma.

This chain's CDR3 is CASSPGGLYEQYF. As DNA, the CDR3 is TGTGCCAGCAGCCCGGGGGGCCTCTACGAGCAGTACTTC. The V and J genes are TRBV7-9 and TRBJ2-7; D possibly corresponds to TRBD2 (7 bases). The CDR3 has 13 amino acids. Trimming shortened V by 5 bases and J by 3 bases, and 11 bases separated the two germline ends. Germline CDR1 is SEHNR and CDR2 is FQNEAQ (reference sequence).

The rearrangement uses TRBV7-2 and TRBJ2-4; 8 bases match TRBD2. Trimming cost V 6 bases and J 8 bases; bases outside gene matches: 6. The CDR3 is made up of 13 amino acids. Germline V gene sequence: CDR1 SGHTA, CDR2 FQGNSA. CDR3 nucleotide sequence: TGTGCCAGCAGGCCGGGACTAGGTGACATTCAGTACTTC. This sequence encodes CASRPGLGDIQYF.

This chain uses TRBV29-1 with TRBJ1-5; D might be TRBD1 (5 bases). Per germline, CDR1 SQVTM and CDR2 ANQGSEA. The CDR3 covers 12 residues. V was shortened by 4 bases and J by 3 bases, with 7 bases between the two germline ends. The chain's CDR3 is CSVGGANQPQHF. The CDR3 DNA reads TGCAGCGTTGGAGGGGCCAATCAGCCCCAGCATTTT. The variable domain in full, completed from reference TRBV29-1 and TRBJ1-5, reads SAVISQKPSRDICQRGTSLTIQCQVDSQVTMMFWYRQQPGQSLTLIATANQGSEATYESGFVIDKFPISRPNLTFSTLTVSNMSPEDSSIYLCSVGGANQPQHFGDGTRLSIL.

The count of this clone is one. This chain's CDR3 is CASSVDPGTDTQYF. The DNA for the CDR3 is TGTGCCAGCAGCGTAGACCCGGGCACAGATACGCAGTATTTT. This chain connects TRBV9 to TRBJ2-3; no clear D. Germline CDR1 is SGDLS and CDR2 is YYNGEE. The germline V and J ends were trimmed by 0 bases and 1 base, with 6 bases remaining between them. The CDR3 totals 14 residues.

The CDR3 protein is CASSLEGNTGELFF. The CDR3 bases are TGCGCCAGCAGCTTGGAAGGCAACACCGGGGAGCTGTTTTTT. This chain links TRBV5-1 with TRBJ2-2; no definite D call. CDR3 length equals 14 residues. Germline V gene data show CDR1 as SGHRS and CDR2 as YFSETQ. The V gene lost 0 bases and the J gene lost 2 bases, with 5 bases spanning the gap.

There are a few counts of this clone. The CDR3 here is CASSDATGGMGANVLTF. CDR3 nucleotide sequence: TGTGCCAGCAGTGACGCGACAGGGGGCATGGGGGCCAACGTCCTGACTTTC. The chain uses TRBV6-1 and TRBJ2-6, with 10 bases aligning to TRBD1. Germline assignment: CDR1 MNHNS and CDR2 SASEGT. The V and J ends lost 3 bases and 4 bases, in that order; junction bases with no gene match: 6. The CDR3 spans 17 residues.

This chain uses TRBV5-1 with TRBJ2-3; no clear D gene. Trimming cost V 4 bases and J 6 bases, with 12 bases left between them. Germline CDR1 SGHRS, CDR2 YFSETQ. CDR3 length equals 13 residues. Here the CDR3 reads CASSRSPMDTQYF. The CDR3, as DNA: TGCGCCAGCAGCCGGAGCCCCATGGATACGCAGTATTTT.

V is TRBV6-1 and J is TRBJ1-3; possibly TRBD1 for D (5 bases). This CDR3 region has 14 residues. The V and J ends lost 6 bases and 8 bases respectively, with 17 bases between them. CDR1 is MNHNS, CDR2 SASEGT, per germline. CDR3 sequence: CASRHQRGLDTIYF. The CDR3 nucleotides are TGTGCCAGCAGGCATCAAAGGGGCCTTGACACCATATATTTT.

The chain is built from TRBV6-1 and TRBJ2-1; no reliable D call. CDR1 and CDR2 (germline): MNHNS, SASEGT. V shed 2 bases and J shed 9 bases, with 8 bases lying between them. This CDR3 spans 12 amino acids. The CDR3 sequence: CASSEQAVEQFF. The CDR3 coding sequence is TGTGCCAGCAGTGAACAAGCTGTTGAGCAGTTCTTC.

This clone was detected once. The V and J genes are TRBV19 and TRBJ1-1, with D maybe TRBD1 (6 bases). The V and J ends lost 3 bases and 0 bases respectively, with 20 bases between them. Germline V gene sequence: CDR1 LNHDA, CDR2 SQIVND (reference sequence). The CDR3 loop spans 18 amino acids. The CDR3 DNA reads TGTGCCAGTAGTATTCAAAGCAGGGGAATAGGGATGAACACTGAAGCTTTCTTT. Residues: CASSIQSRGIGMNTEAFF.

This clone was seen only a few times. The chain joins TRBV4-1 to TRBJ2-2, with D perhaps TRBD2 (5 bases). From germline, CDR1 is MGHRA and CDR2 YSYEKL. V was trimmed by 3 bases and J by 7 bases, leaving 15 bases between them. CDR3 length equals 15 residues. The CDR3 spells CASSQESQAGGELFF. The CDR3 DNA is TGCGCCAGCAGCCAGGAAAGTCAGGCGGGCGGGGAGCTGTTTTTT.

The DNA of the CDR3 is TGCGCCAGCAGTGCGGGACAGGGAGCCTATGGCTACACCTTC. Its protein is CASSAGQGAYGYTF. The chain carries TRBV10-1 and TRBJ1-2; 9 bases are a match to TRBD1. Germline CDR1 reads WNHNN; CDR2 reads SYGVQD (reference sequence). The trim removed 4 bases at V and 4 bases at J, leaving 4 bases unmatched. CDR3 length: 14 residues.

In this sample, this clone turned up once. CDR3 region: CASRSTSADTQYF. Written as DNA, the CDR3 is TGTGCCAGCAGATCCACGAGCGCAGATACGCAGTATTTT. The chain carries TRBV5-4 and TRBJ2-3; D unresolved. V was trimmed by 5 bases and J by 4 bases, leaving 11 bases between them. This CDR3 contains 13 residues. Germline-derived CDR1 and CDR2 are SGHNT and YYREEE (reference sequence).

This clone has only one observation. The J gene is TRBJ1-2, the V gene TRBV29-1; 9 nucleotides align to TRBD1. The CDR3 loop spans 11 amino acids. J was trimmed by 8 bases and V by 6 bases; bases with no gene match: 4. The germline V gene has CDR1 SQVTM and CDR2 ANQGSEA. The DNA of the CDR3 is TGCAGCGTCTGGACAGGGGAGGGCTACACCTTC. Its protein is CSVWTGEGYTF.

The rearrangement joins TRBV7-9 to TRBJ1-4; TRBD1 aligns across 8 bases. This CDR3 is 15 amino acids long. The V and J ends lost 2 bases and 10 bases, in that order; junction bases with no gene match: 9. Germline assignment: CDR1 SEHNR and CDR2 FQNEAQ (reference sequence). CDR3 sequence (DNA): TGTGCCAGCAGCTTACGGCAGGGGGCGAGGTCAAAACTGTTTTTT. This translates into CASSLRQGARSKLFF.